These T cell receptor beta chains were read from a single sample in a study of T cells in Graves' hyperthyroidism and ophthalmopathy. MiXCR was run by TCRdb on the multiplex PCR reads, yielding one entry per CDR3 protein. Here the sample spans hundreds of thousands of distinct CDR3 sequences, 46% being singletons. Source material: peripheral blood or thyroid tissue (not recorded which). The receptor source for this set is a woman aged 18-35 years with Graves' hyperthyroidism. Both conserved end residues are part of each CDR3. The order of the fields is D gene, J gene, V gene, clone size, CDR3 protein, CDR3 DNA. D genes are given only for firm matches. Not all rows give a size; the values are once, few, many and, for expanded clones, a class.

d_gene: TRBD1; j_gene: TRBJ1-5; v_gene: TRBV12-3/TRBV12-4; abundance: once; CDR3aa: CASSFGRGQGNQPQHF; CDR3nt: TGTGCCAGCAGTTTTGGCAGGGGACAGGGAAATCAGCCCCAGCATTTT
d_gene: -; j_gene: TRBJ2-2; v_gene: TRBV10-3; abundance: few; CDR3aa: CASGSVEAGELFF; CDR3nt: TGTGCCAGCGGCTCGGTTGAAGCCGGGGAGCTGTTTTTT
d_gene: TRBD1; j_gene: TRBJ1-2; v_gene: TRBV11-3; abundance: -; CDR3aa: CASSSWDRRYGYTF; CDR3nt: TGTGCCAGCAGCTCTTGGGACAGGCGCTATGGCTACACCTTC
d_gene: TRBD1; j_gene: TRBJ1-5; v_gene: TRBV5-1; abundance: -; CDR3aa: CASSLEGQGRQPQHF; CDR3nt: TGCGCCAGCAGCCTGGAGGGACAGGGGCGTCAGCCCCAGCATTTT
d_gene: -; j_gene: TRBJ2-5; v_gene: TRBV10-3; abundance: -; CDR3aa: CATQWGETQYF; CDR3nt: TGTGCCACCCAGTGGGGAGAGACCCAGTACTTC
d_gene: -; j_gene: TRBJ2-7; v_gene: TRBV7-3; abundance: few; CDR3aa: CASSLTSGLDYEQYF; CDR3nt: TGTGCCAGCAGCTTAACTAGCGGTCTAGACTACGAGCAGTACTTC
d_gene: -; j_gene: TRBJ1-4; v_gene: TRBV7-2; abundance: -; CDR3aa: CASSRDWGVDEKLFF; CDR3nt: TGTGCCAGCAGCAGGGATTGGGGGGTTGACGAAAAACTGTTTTTT
d_gene: TRBD1; j_gene: TRBJ1-1; v_gene: TRBV29-1; abundance: few; CDR3aa: CSALDSDRAGTEAFF; CDR3nt: TGCAGCGCCCTTGATTCAGACAGGGCGGGGACTGAAGCTTTCTTT
d_gene: TRBD1; j_gene: TRBJ1-5; v_gene: TRBV29-1; abundance: once; CDR3aa: CSVENRGGPNQPQHF; CDR3nt: TGCAGCGTTGAAAACAGGGGAGGTCCCAATCAGCCCCAGCATTTT
d_gene: TRBD1; j_gene: TRBJ1-3; v_gene: TRBV29-1; abundance: -; CDR3aa: CSTGTGRDTIYF; CDR3nt: TGCAGCACAGGGACAGGGCGAGACACCATATATTTT
d_gene: -; j_gene: TRBJ2-7; v_gene: TRBV24-1; abundance: many; CDR3aa: CATSGGAGNEQYF; CDR3nt: TGTGCCACCAGTGGGGGGGCTGGAAACGAGCAGTACTTC
d_gene: TRBD1; j_gene: TRBJ2-6; v_gene: TRBV7-8; abundance: -; CDR3aa: CASSLDRANTEAF; CDR3nt: TGTGCCAGCAGCCTCGACAGGGCGAACACTGAAGCTTTC
d_gene: -; j_gene: TRBJ1-4; v_gene: TRBV19; abundance: -; CDR3aa: CASVRQAATNEKLFF; CDR3nt: TGTGCCAGCGTCAGACAGGCCGCAACTAATGAAAAACTGTTTTTT
d_gene: -; j_gene: TRBJ1-6; v_gene: TRBV12-3/TRBV12-4; abundance: -; CDR3aa: CASSLGFSPLHF; CDR3nt: TGTGCCAGCAGTTTAGGCTTTTCACCCCTCCACTTT
d_gene: TRBD1; j_gene: TRBJ2-5; v_gene: TRBV7-9; abundance: -; CDR3aa: CASRQGLTGGGGTQYF; CDR3nt: TGTGCCAGCAGGCAAGGTTTAACAGGGGGAGGAGGGACCCAGTACTTC
d_gene: -; j_gene: TRBJ1-5; v_gene: TRBV7-8; abundance: few; CDR3aa: CASSLARGFPQPQHF; CDR3nt: TGTGCCAGCAGCTTAGCGAGGGGTTTTCCTCAGCCCCAGCATTTT
d_gene: -; j_gene: TRBJ1-2; v_gene: TRBV7-8; abundance: many; CDR3aa: CASSLATYGYTF; CDR3nt: TGTGCCAGCAGCTTAGCGACCTATGGCTACACCTTC
d_gene: TRBD1; j_gene: TRBJ2-7; v_gene: TRBV7-6; abundance: -; CDR3aa: CASSQDWGQPLEQYF; CDR3nt: TGTGCCAGCAGCCAAGATTGGGGACAGCCCTTAGAACAGTACTTC
d_gene: -; j_gene: TRBJ1-1; v_gene: TRBV10-3; abundance: -; CDR3aa: CAISESEGTEAFF; CDR3nt: TGTGCCATCAGTGAGTCGGAGGGCACTGAAGCTTTCTTT
d_gene: -; j_gene: TRBJ2-7; v_gene: TRBV20-1; abundance: few; CDR3aa: CSASPAYEQYF; CDR3nt: TGCAGTGCTAGTCCTGCCTACGAGCAGTACTTC
d_gene: -; j_gene: TRBJ2-7; v_gene: TRBV7-6; abundance: -; CDR3aa: CASSSGHQEQYF; CDR3nt: TGTGCCAGCAGCTCGGGACACCAAGAGCAGTACTTC
d_gene: -; j_gene: TRBJ1-5; v_gene: TRBV6-4; abundance: -; CDR3aa: CAIAQGGSNQPQHF; CDR3nt: TGTGCCATCGCACAGGGTGGAAGCAATCAGCCCCAGCATTTT
d_gene: -; j_gene: TRBJ1-1; v_gene: TRBV5-1; abundance: -; CDR3aa: CASSLRDTSFF; CDR3nt: TGCGCCAGCAGCTTACGGGACACATCTTTCTTT
d_gene: -; j_gene: TRBJ1-2; v_gene: TRBV15; abundance: few; CDR3aa: CATSRAPGQGAWVGYTF; CDR3nt: TGTGCCACCAGCAGGGCCCCGGGACAAGGGGCTTGGGTTGGCTACACCTTC
d_gene: -; j_gene: TRBJ2-5; v_gene: TRBV4-2; abundance: -; CDR3aa: CASSQDTGYQETQYF; CDR3nt: TGTGCCAGCAGCCAAGATACAGGGTACCAAGAGACCCAGTACTTC
d_gene: -; j_gene: TRBJ1-4; v_gene: TRBV24-1; abundance: many; CDR3aa: CATRLRQAPMLVEKLFF; CDR3nt: TGTGCCACCAGATTAAGACAGGCTCCAATGCTGGTGGAAAAACTGTTTTTT
d_gene: TRBD1; j_gene: TRBJ2-7; v_gene: TRBV6-1; abundance: few; CDR3aa: CASRPTSRDRIYEQYF; CDR3nt: TGTGCCAGCAGACCGACCAGCCGGGACAGAATCTACGAGCAGTACTTC
d_gene: TRBD1; j_gene: TRBJ1-6; v_gene: TRBV7-9; abundance: -; CDR3aa: CATQGQANTVTGMEYTPLHF; CDR3nt: TGTGCCACCCAGGGACAGGCCAACACTGTGACAGGTATGGAATATACACCCCTCCACTTT
d_gene: -; j_gene: TRBJ1-4; v_gene: TRBV4-1; abundance: -; CDR3aa: CASSQDRGTGNEKLFF; CDR3nt: TGCGCCAGCAGCCAAGATCGGGGTACAGGGAATGAAAAACTGTTTTTT
d_gene: -; j_gene: TRBJ2-6; v_gene: TRBV2; abundance: -; CDR3aa: CASSESGVSGANVLTF; CDR3nt: TGTGCCAGCAGTGAATCGGGGGTTTCTGGGGCCAACGTCCTGACTTTC
d_gene: -; j_gene: TRBJ1-6; v_gene: TRBV10-3; abundance: -; CDR3aa: CASSTDILSSYNSPLHF; CDR3nt: TGTGCCAGCAGCACCGACATTCTTAGCTCCTATAATTCACCCCTCCACTTT
d_gene: TRBD2; j_gene: TRBJ2-5; v_gene: TRBV14; abundance: once; CDR3aa: CASTHGLAGGETQYF; CDR3nt: TGTGCCAGCACCCATGGACTAGCGGGAGGAGAGACCCAGTACTTC
d_gene: -; j_gene: TRBJ1-2; v_gene: TRBV7-8; abundance: many; CDR3aa: CASSLVYKASYTF; CDR3nt: TGTGCCAGCAGCTTAGTTTACAAGGCCTCCTACACCTTC
d_gene: TRBD1; j_gene: TRBJ1-2; v_gene: TRBV2; abundance: -; CDR3aa: CASSAGTDINYGYTF; CDR3nt: TGTGCCAGCAGTGCCGGGACAGACATTAACTATGGCTACACCTTC
d_gene: TRBD2; j_gene: TRBJ2-3; v_gene: TRBV10-3; abundance: few; CDR3aa: CAISEGLAGPSTDTQYF; CDR3nt: TGTGCCATCAGTGAGGGACTAGCGGGACCCAGCACAGATACGCAGTATTTT
d_gene: -; j_gene: TRBJ1-5; v_gene: TRBV15; abundance: -; CDR3aa: CATSRARGQPQHF; CDR3nt: TGTGCCACCAGCAGGGCCAGGGGACAGCCCCAGCATTTT
d_gene: TRBD1; j_gene: TRBJ1-3; v_gene: TRBV29-1; abundance: -; CDR3aa: CSVDTGTGGNTIYF; CDR3nt: TGCAGCGTCGATACCGGGACAGGTGGAAACACCATATATTTT